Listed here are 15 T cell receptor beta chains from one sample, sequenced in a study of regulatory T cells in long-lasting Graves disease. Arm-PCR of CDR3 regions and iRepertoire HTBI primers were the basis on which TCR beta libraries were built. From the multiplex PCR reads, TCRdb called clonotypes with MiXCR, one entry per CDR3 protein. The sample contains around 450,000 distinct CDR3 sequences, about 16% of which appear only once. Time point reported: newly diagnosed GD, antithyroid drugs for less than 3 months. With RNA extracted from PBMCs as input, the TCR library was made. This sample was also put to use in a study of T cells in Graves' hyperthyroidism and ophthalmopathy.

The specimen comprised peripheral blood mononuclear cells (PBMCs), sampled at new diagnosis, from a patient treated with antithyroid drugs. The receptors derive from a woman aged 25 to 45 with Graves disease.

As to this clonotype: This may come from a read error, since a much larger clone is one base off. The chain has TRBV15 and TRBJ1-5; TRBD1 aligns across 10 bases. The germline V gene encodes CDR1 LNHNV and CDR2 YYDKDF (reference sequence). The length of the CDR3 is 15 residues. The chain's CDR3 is CATSRRDRGDQPQRF. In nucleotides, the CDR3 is TGTGCCACCAGCAGGCGGGACAGGGGCGATCAGCCCCAGCGTTTT.

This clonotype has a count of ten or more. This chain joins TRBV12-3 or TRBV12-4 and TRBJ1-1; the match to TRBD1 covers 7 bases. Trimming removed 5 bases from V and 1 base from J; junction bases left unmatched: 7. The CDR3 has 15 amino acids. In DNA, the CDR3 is TGTGCCAGCAGTCTCAGGGGGAATGGGAACACTGAAGCTTTCTTT. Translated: CASSLRGNGNTEAFF.

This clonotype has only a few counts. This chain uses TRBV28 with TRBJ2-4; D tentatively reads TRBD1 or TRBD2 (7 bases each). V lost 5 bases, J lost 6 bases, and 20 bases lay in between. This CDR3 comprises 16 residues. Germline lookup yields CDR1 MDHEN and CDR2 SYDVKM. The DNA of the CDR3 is TGTGCCAGCAGTGGTACAGGGGCGGGGGTCCTAAACATTCAGTACTTC. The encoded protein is CASSGTGAGVLNIQYF.

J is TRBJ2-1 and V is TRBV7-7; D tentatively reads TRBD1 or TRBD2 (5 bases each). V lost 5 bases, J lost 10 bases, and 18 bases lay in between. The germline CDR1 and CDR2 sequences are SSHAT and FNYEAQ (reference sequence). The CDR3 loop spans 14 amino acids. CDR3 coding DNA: TGTGCCAGCAGCCCAAGCCCCGGGACCCCCGAGCAGTTCTTC. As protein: CASSPSPGTPEQFF. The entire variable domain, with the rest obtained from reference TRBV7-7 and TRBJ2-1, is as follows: GAGVSQSPRYKVTKRGQDVTLRCDPISSHATLYWYQQALGQGPEFLTYFNYEAQPDKSGLPSDRFSAERPEGSISTLTIQRTEQRDSAMYRCASSPSPGTPEQFFGPGTRLTVL.

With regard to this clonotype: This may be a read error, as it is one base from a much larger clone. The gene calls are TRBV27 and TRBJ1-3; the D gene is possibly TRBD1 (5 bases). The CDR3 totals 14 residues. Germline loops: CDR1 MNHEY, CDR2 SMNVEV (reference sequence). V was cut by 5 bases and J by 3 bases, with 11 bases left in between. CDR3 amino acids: CASSDPTDGNTIYF. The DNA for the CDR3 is TGTGCCAGCAGTGACCCGACAGATGGAAACACCATATATTTT.

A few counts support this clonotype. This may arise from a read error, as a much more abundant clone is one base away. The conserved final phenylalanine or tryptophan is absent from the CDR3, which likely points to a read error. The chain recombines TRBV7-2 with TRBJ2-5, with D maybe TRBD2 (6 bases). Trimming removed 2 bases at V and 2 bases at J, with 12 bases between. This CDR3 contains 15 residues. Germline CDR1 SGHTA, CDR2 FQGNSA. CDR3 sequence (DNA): TGTGCCAGCAGCTTATGGGAGGCGGGACAAGAGACCCAGTACTAC. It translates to CASSLWEAGQETQYY.

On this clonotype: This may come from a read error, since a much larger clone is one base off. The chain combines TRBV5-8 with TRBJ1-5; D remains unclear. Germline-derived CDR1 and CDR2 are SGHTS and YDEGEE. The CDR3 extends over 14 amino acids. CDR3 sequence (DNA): TGTGCCAGCAACTTGAGAGGGATGGGACAGCCCCAGCATTTT. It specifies CASNLRGMGQPQHF.

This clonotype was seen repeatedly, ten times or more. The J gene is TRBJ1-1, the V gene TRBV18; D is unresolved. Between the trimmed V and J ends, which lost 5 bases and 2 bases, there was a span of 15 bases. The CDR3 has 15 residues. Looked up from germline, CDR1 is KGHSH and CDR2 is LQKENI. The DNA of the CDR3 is TGTGCCAGCTCAGAAAAGGGCATAATTAACACTGAAGCTTTCTTT. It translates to CASSEKGIINTEAFF.

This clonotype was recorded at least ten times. The CDR3, as DNA: TGTGCCAGCAGTGAAGAGGGCTACAGAGAATACGAGCAGTACTTC. It specifies CASSEEGYREYEQYF. This chain uses TRBV6-1 with TRBJ2-7; D unclear. The germline V and J ends were trimmed by 1 base and 4 bases, with 14 bases remaining between them. Germline CDR1 is MNHNS and CDR2 is SASEGT. The CDR3 length is 15 residues.

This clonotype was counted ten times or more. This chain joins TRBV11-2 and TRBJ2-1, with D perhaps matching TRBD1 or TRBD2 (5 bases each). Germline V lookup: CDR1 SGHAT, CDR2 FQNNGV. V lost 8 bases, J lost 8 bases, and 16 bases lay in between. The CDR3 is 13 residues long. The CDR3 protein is CASPGPAGDEQFF. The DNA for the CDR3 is TGTGCCAGCCCGGGGCCAGCCGGCGATGAGCAGTTCTTC.

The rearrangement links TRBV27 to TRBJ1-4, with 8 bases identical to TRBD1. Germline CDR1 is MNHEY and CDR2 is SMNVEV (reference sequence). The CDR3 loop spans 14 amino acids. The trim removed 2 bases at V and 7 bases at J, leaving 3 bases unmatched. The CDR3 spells CASSLNRGFEKLFF. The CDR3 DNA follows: TGTGCCAGCAGTTTAAACAGGGGGTTTGAAAAACTGTTTTTT.

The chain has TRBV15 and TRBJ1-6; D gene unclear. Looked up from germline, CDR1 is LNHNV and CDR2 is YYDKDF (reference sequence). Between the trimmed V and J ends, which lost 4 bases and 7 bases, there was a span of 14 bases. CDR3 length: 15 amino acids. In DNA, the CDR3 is TGTGCCACCAGCACGCCCGACTCGCCGAATTCACCCCTCCACTTT. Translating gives CATSTPDSPNSPLHF.

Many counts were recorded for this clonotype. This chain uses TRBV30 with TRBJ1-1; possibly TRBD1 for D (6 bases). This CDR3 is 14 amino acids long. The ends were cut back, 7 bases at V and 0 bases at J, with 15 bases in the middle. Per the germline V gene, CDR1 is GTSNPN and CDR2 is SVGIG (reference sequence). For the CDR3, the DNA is TGTGCCTACGGAGGGACATTCATGAACACTGAAGCTTTCTTT. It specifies CAYGGTFMNTEAFF.

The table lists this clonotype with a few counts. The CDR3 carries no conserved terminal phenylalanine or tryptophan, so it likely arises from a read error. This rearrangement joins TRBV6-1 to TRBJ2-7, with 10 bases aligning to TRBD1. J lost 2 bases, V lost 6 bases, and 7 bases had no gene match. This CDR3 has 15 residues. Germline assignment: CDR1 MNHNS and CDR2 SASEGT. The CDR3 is CASSQDRGYTYEQYL. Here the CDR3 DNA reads TGTGCCAGCAGCCAGGACAGGGGGTATACCTACGAGCAGTACCTC.

The DNA of the CDR3 is TGTGCCAGCAGTTCCGCGGGAGACAGGGGATGGAACACCATATATTTT. Protein sequence: CASSSAGDRGWNTIYF. The chain has TRBV25-1 and TRBJ1-3; 8 nucleotides line up with TRBD1. The germline gives CDR1 MGHDK, CDR2 SYGVNS. V was clipped by 5 bases and J by 7 bases; unmatched bases: 13. This CDR3 contains 16 residues.